This T cell receptor beta chain is from a study of T cells in tuberculosis (dated by TCRdb to the late 2010s). About the investigation overall: To characterize T cells specific for the mycobacterial lipid antigen glucose monomycolate (GMM), the study used CD1B tetramers together with high-throughput TCR immunosequencing. In a South African clinical cohort, IGRA-negative adolescents, IGRA-positive adolescents with latent tuberculosis and adults with active tuberculosis were compared, with some 11 people in each group.

Results and caveats for the whole study, not just this receptor: Smaller NN-distances were partly driven by shorter CDR3-alpha lengths in active tuberculosis patients, and statistical significance was not reached for the TCR-beta difference. Clinical samples were selected based on the availability of cryopreserved specimens, with adults included as active tuberculosis cases and adolescents included as controls. Compared with IGRA-negative controls, TCR-alpha repertoires from active tuberculosis had smaller mean NN-distances to GMM-specific TCRs, which suggests clonal expansion of these TCRs. Using GEM motif frequencies, a classifier achieved 70% accuracy, whereas a classifier built on the diverse GMM-specific repertoire got to 87% accuracy (AUROC 0.8 to 0.95).

At study entry, a tuberculin skin test and the QuantiFERON-TB GOLD In-Tube IGRA were used to screen adolescents for latent tuberculosis infection. Unsorted cryopreserved PBMC were immunosequenced, covering on average approximately 100,000 T cells per clinical donor. Eleven high schools in the Worcester region of the Western Cape, South Africa, served as enrollment sites for adolescents aged 12 to 18 years. Ten M. tuberculosis-infected and some ten uninfected adolescents were selected with matching for age and sex. Adolescent PBMC were isolated from freshly drawn heparinized blood by density centrifugation and cryopreserved. About this clone: The specificity of this receptor is unknown. The sample holds no much larger clone one base away, and base qualities are not on file.

TCR libraries were generated with the immunoSEQ multiplex PCR assay, using TCR-beta and/or TCR-alpha/delta assays for each sample. The amplified TCR libraries were sequenced on the Illumina high-throughput platform. Per the source publication's procedure: Clustering and dimensionality reduction relied on pairwise TCRdist distances among GMM-specific receptors from T cells that were either sorted ex vivo or expanded in vitro. Each clinical repertoire received a mean NN-distance score, defined as the average TCRdist to the nearest 10% of tetramer-positive reference sequences. GEM TCR motif frequency was calculated as the fraction of unique TCRs that matched known GEM sequences by V/J usage and CDR3 length. Linear discriminant analysis with leave-one-out cross-validation, implemented in scikit-learn, was used to classify active tuberculosis. The immuneACCESS repertoire file appears here via TCRdb, limited to in-frame rearrangements. These files lack a portion of the clones; in checked studies, under half of the deficit traces to unresolved V genes, and the cause of the others is not known. V and J calls and clone size follow that table, whereas D and trimming were derived from the DNA. This sample lists 20,000 to 25,000 clones; 85% to 90% were detected once. Under 15% of the sample rests with the top ten.

Sequenced input: PBMCs. This TCR was sampled from a donor under 30 with latent tuberculosis or without tuberculosis infection.

The nucleotide sequence is TGTGCCAGCAGTGCGGGGCGGCAAGAGACCCAGTACTTC. Its protein reads: CASSAGRQETQYF. The rearranged chain carries TRBV6-6 and TRBJ2-5; the D gene is perhaps TRBD2, from 6 matching bases. The CDR3 holds 13 amino acids from the cysteine to the phenylalanine. Here the CDR3 DNA is all that survives: 39 bases in frame from base 1. At the junction V is shortened by 5 bases and J by 2 bases, with 9 bases in between. CDR1 MNHNY and CDR2 SVGAGI are derived from the germline V gene (reference sequence).